This T cell receptor (beta chain) was captured in a study of cytomegalovirus exposure and HLA in healthy donors. Whole-study findings and limits: Reportedly, cytomegalovirus status was diagnosed with high sensitivity and specificity.

The CDR3 runs to 12 residues. Germline CDR1 reads SQVTM; CDR2 reads ANQGSEA. Trimming took 6 bases from V and 7 from J; bases not matched to a gene: 6. In its sample, this clone was seen once. Its antigen remains unknown. Clones were sequenced by immunoSEQ multiplex PCR, and TCRdb holds only the in-frame ones, with some missing. The profile shows roughly 310,000 clones, approximately 86% of them singletons. Specimen: PBMCs. The chain carries TRBV29-1 and TRBJ1-2; 9 nucleotides agree with TRBD1. The receptor was derived from a man in his thirties or forties in good health and CMV-seronegative. This CDR3 is CSVLTGGSGYTF. CDR3 sequence (DNA): TGCAGCGTCTTAACAGGGGGCAGTGGCTACACCTTC. Complete variable domain (other parts from reference TRBV29-1 and TRBJ1-2): SAVISQKPSRDICQRGTSLTIQCQVDSQVTMMFWYRQQPGQSLTLIATANQGSEATYESGFVIDKFPISRPNLTFSTLTVSNMSPEDSSIYLCSVLTGGSGYTFGSGTRLTVV.